The 6 T cell receptor beta chains reported below all come from one sample, sequenced in a study of Graves' ophthalmopathy and Graves' hyperthyroidism. Beta-chain TCR CDR3 regions were amplified from RNA transcripts. In the first round, RT-PCR was carried out with HTBI primers, and a multiplex PCR formed the second round. Using its own MiXCR run on the multiplex PCR reads, TCRdb lists one record per CDR3 protein. The sample carries just over 600,000 distinct CDR3 sequences, 20% to 25% recorded once. The sequenced material came from peripheral blood. The receptors derive from a woman under 30 with stable Graves' hyperthyroidism. Some clones in this sample may be carry-over from other donors' samples.

This clonotype was seen repeatedly, ten times or more. The J gene is TRBJ2-7, the V gene TRBV7-8; TRBD1 might be the D (5 bases). The CDR3 runs 15 residues. V gave up 3 bases and J gave up 0 bases, with 12 bases separating them. The germline V gene encodes CDR1 SGHVS and CDR2 FQNEAQ. CDR3 protein: CASSFEETVSYEQYF. CDR3 coding DNA: TGTGCCAGCAGCTTTGAGGAGACAGTCTCCTACGAGCAGTACTTC.

This clonotype was recorded many times. The V call is TRBV7-2, the J call TRBJ1-2; D not certain. This CDR3 is 14 amino acids long. V shed 1 base and J shed 4 bases, with 10 bases lying between them. Germline-derived CDR1 and CDR2 are SGHTA and FQGNSA. CDR3 nucleotide sequence: TGTGCCAGCAGCTTAGAGGTACACTTCTATGGCTACACCTTC. The encoded protein is CASSLEVHFYGYTF.

The genes are TRBV10-3 and TRBJ2-2, with 7 bases identical to TRBD1. V dropped 6 bases and J dropped 2; count of bases not matched to a gene: 3. The germline gives CDR1 ENHRY, CDR2 SYGVKD. The CDR3 sequence is 14 residues long. CDR3 sequence (DNA): TGTGCCATCAGAGGACAGGCAAACACCGGGGAGCTGTTTTTT. Protein product: CAIRGQANTGELFF.

Only a few counts were recorded for this clonotype. One junction end disagrees with the germline gene, perhaps due to a read error. The rearrangement uses TRBV19 and TRBJ1-1; D unclear. Per the germline V gene, CDR1 is LNHDA and CDR2 is SQIVND (reference sequence). CDR3 length: 13 residues. CDR3: CASSTFGGTEALF. The CDR3 bases are TGTGCCAGTAGCACCTTTGGAGGCACTGAAGCTCTCTTT.

This clonotype has at least ten counts. The V call is TRBV2, the J call TRBJ1-1; no clear D gene. The CDR3 extends over 11 amino acids. With 7 bases removed from V and 7 bases from J, the gap between germline ends came to 10 bases. Germline CDR1 and CDR2: SNHLY and FYNNEI. CDR3 residues: CASMTSFEAFF. The DNA of the CDR3 is TGTGCCAGCATGACAAGTTTTGAAGCTTTCTTT.

This clonotype was detected ten times or more. This chain links TRBV6-5 with TRBJ1-1; 7 nucleotides agree with TRBD1. The V segment lost 6 bases and the J segment 7 bases; nucleotides outside the gene matches: 8. This CDR3 is built from 13 residues. Germline CDR1 MNHEY, CDR2 SVGAGI. CDR3 sequence: CASRPRGHGEAFF. The CDR3 DNA sequence: TGTGCCAGCAGGCCAAGGGGGCATGGTGAAGCTTTCTTT.